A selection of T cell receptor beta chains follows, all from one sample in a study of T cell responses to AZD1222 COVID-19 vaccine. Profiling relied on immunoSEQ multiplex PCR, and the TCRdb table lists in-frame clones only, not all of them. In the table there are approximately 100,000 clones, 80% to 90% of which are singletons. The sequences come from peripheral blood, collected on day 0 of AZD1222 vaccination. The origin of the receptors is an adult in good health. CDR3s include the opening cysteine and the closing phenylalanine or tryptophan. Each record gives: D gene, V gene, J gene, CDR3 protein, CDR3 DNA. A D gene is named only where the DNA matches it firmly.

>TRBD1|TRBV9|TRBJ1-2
CASSVKGQDNYGYTF
TGTGCCAGCAGCGTTAAGGGACAGGACAACTATGGCTACACCTTC
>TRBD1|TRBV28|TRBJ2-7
CATRAGTAYEQYF
TGTGCCACCCGGGCCGGGACAGCCTACGAGCAGTACTTC
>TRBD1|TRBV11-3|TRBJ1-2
CASSLEQGENYGYTF
TGTGCCAGCAGCTTAGAGCAGGGGGAAAACTATGGCTACACCTTC
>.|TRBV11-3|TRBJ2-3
CASRGTDTDTQYF
TGTGCCAGCCGCGGGACTGACACAGATACGCAGTATTTT
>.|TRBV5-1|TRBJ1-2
CASSLALGALGGYTF
TGCGCCAGCAGCTTGGCCCTCGGGGCCCTTGGCGGCTACACCTTC
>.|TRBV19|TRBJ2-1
CASTPDRIYNEQFF
TGTGCCAGTACCCCGGACAGAATTTACAATGAGCAGTTCTTC
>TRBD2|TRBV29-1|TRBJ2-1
CSVRWRVAGGRDEQFF
TGCAGCGTTCGTTGGAGGGTAGCGGGGGGTAGGGATGAGCAGTTCTTC
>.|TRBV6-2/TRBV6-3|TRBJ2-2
CASSYSISWTGELFF
TGTGCCAGCAGTTACTCGATAAGTTGGACCGGGGAGCTGTTTTTT
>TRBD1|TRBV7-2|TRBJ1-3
CASSPQGASSGNTIYF
TGTGCCAGCAGCCCACAGGGGGCGAGCTCTGGAAACACCATATATTTT
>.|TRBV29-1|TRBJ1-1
CSPRKGGAFF
TGCAGCCCTCGTAAAGGGGGAGCTTTCTTT
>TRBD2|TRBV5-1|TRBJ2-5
CASSSSGGVGETQYF
TGCGCCAGCAGCTCGTCGGGAGGGGTCGGGGAGACCCAGTACTTC
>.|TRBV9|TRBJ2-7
CASSVLAESYEQYF
TGTGCCAGCAGCGTATTAGCGGAATCCTACGAGCAGTACTTC
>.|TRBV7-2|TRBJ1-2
CASSPFPAVNGYTF
TGTGCCAGCAGCCCCTTCCCGGCCGTGAATGGCTACACCTTC
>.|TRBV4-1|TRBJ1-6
CASSQPRAGRSSYNSPLHF
TGCGCCAGCAGCCAACCCAGGGCGGGTAGAAGCTCCTATAATTCACCCCTCCACTTT
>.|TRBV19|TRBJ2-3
CASGAQFSQYF
TGTGCCAGTGGGGCCCAGTTCTCGCAGTATTTT
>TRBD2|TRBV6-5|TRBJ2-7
CASSYSSGSYEQYF
TGTGCCAGCAGTTACTCTAGCGGGAGCTACGAGCAGTACTTC